Sequencing of this T cell receptor (beta chain) was carried out in a study of cytomegalovirus exposure and HLA in healthy donors. The PCR had 60 Vbeta and 13 Jbeta primers. Libraries were prepared by immunoSEQ multiplex PCR; TCRdb keeps only in-frame clonotypes and omits some of them. The sample lists 150,000 to 200,000 clones; 76% were seen once. Trimming shortened V by 10 bases and J by 1 base, and 13 bases separated the two germline ends. There are 13 residues in the CDR3. Per germline, CDR1 MNHNY and CDR2 SVGAGI (reference sequence). Study findings and constraints: For cytomegalovirus status, the classifier reportedly gave diagnoses with high specificity and sensitivity. In vitro data verified a few CMV-associated chains as specific for CMV antigens. It was shown in a later analysis that HLA-associated TCR beta chains were more clonally expanded than other, equally common chains.

About this clone itself: Its antigen is unknown.

The receptor's source is a male donor in good health and CMV-seronegative. The gene calls are TRBV6-6 and TRBJ1-1; D gene unclear. The sequencing input was PBMCs. The CDR3 nucleotides read TGTGCCACCTCCCTTCGAGCGAACACTGAAGCTTTCTTT. Translation gives CATSLRANTEAFF.